The 23 T cell receptor beta chains given below trace back to one sample, sequenced in a study of PD-1 blockade in classical Hodgkin lymphoma. All the patients suffered relapse after autologous stem cell transplantation, and brentuximab vedotin exposure differed. Produced via immunoSEQ multiplex PCR; TCRdb's table is partial and in-frame only. The table shows under 30,000 clones, with 60% to 75% occurring only once. The specimen was peripheral blood mononuclear cells (PBMCs), collected before the second cycle of nivolumab. All receptors come from a human donor with classical Hodgkin lymphoma.

The chain carries TRBV4-3 and TRBJ1-6; no clear D. The V end was cut by 0 bases, the J end by 7 bases, with 7 bases between. Germline loops: CDR1 LGHNA, CDR2 YSLEER. The CDR3 loop spans 14 amino acids. CDR3 nucleotide sequence: TGCGCCAGCAGCCAAGACAGAGGCAATTCACCCCTCCACTTT. Amino acid sequence: CASSQDRGNSPLHF.

The rearrangement links TRBV6-4 to TRBJ2-3, with TRBD2 matching over 13 bases. The CDR3 runs to 16 residues. Germline V gene lookup returns CDR1 MRHNA and CDR2 SNTAGT. With 2 bases clipped from V and 2 bases from J, the junction kept 1 base outside the gene matches. The CDR3 nucleotides read TGTGCCAGCAGTGACGGACTAGCGGGGGACACAGATACGCAGTATTTT. Translating gives CASSDGLAGDTDTQYF.

This chain connects TRBV11-1 to TRBJ2-5; D gene unclear. CDR1 and CDR2 (germline): SGHAT, FQDESV (reference sequence). V shed 2 bases and J shed 3 bases, with 13 bases lying between them. The CDR3 runs to 15 residues. The CDR3 bases are TGTGCCAGCAGCTTATTCGGATATGGGGAAGAGACCCAGTACTTC. It codes for CASSLFGYGEETQYF.

The chain couples TRBV9 to TRBJ1-1; possibly TRBD1 for D (5 bases). Trimming removed 0 bases from V and 6 bases from J, with 12 bases in between. The CDR3 is made up of 14 amino acids. The germline V gene encodes CDR1 SGDLS and CDR2 YYNGEE. This CDR3 is CASSVEGGGAEAFF. DNA of the CDR3: TGTGCCAGCAGCGTAGAAGGAGGAGGGGCTGAAGCTTTCTTT.

The chain recombines TRBV27 with TRBJ1-2; D is undetermined. The V end lost 3 bases, the J end lost 1 base, and 6 bases lay between the germline ends. The CDR3 has 13 residues. CDR1 and CDR2 from the germline V gene are MNHEY and SMNVEV (reference sequence). For the CDR3, the DNA is TGTGCCAGCAGTTTTGCGATTAACTATGGCTACACCTTC. Translated: CASSFAINYGYTF.

This chain connects TRBV11-2 to TRBJ1-3; maybe TRBD1 (5 bases). Germline CDR1 reads SGHAT; CDR2 reads FQNNGV. Trimming took off 3 bases at V and 0 bases at J, with 12 bases between the two ends. The CDR3 is 16 residues long. CDR3 sequence reads: CASSFRGGSSGNTIYF. CDR3 DNA: TGTGCCAGCAGCTTCCGGGGGGGAAGCTCTGGAAACACCATATATTTT.

This clone was recorded a few times. DNA of the CDR3: TGTGCCAGCAGCATAACAACTACGGGGACAGGGGCGTACGAGCAGTACTTC. Amino acids: CASSITTTGTGAYEQYF. This chain links TRBV27 with TRBJ2-7; 10 bases map to TRBD1. V trimming: 6 bases; J trimming: 4 bases; junction bases outside the gene matches: 15. Germline-derived CDR1 and CDR2 are MNHEY and SMNVEV (reference sequence). The CDR3 runs 17 residues.

The chain joins TRBV5-1 to TRBJ1-1, with D hard to call. The germline V gene encodes CDR1 SGHRS and CDR2 YFSETQ. The CDR3 has 13 amino acids. The V end was cut by 4 bases, the J end by 4 bases, with 11 bases between. CDR3 protein: CASSVEGGTEAFF. CDR3 coding DNA: TGCGCCAGCAGCGTGGAGGGTGGCACTGAAGCTTTCTTT.

This rearrangement joins TRBV4-2 to TRBJ1-1; D unclear. Germline CDR1 and CDR2: LGHNA and YNFKEQ. The length of the CDR3 is 15 residues. V was pared by 0 bases and J by 2 bases, with 10 bases between. Here the CDR3 DNA reads TGTGCCAGCAGCCAAGACCCGGGGATTAACACTGAAGCTTTCTTT. Its translation is CASSQDPGINTEAFF.

The chain couples TRBV19 to TRBJ2-5, with TRBD1 matching 11 bases. Trimming at V came to 4 bases and at J to 4 bases, leaving 2 bases not matched to a gene. The CDR3 runs to 14 residues. Germline CDR1 LNHDA, CDR2 SQIVND (reference sequence). The CDR3 sequence: CASSTGTGGETQYF. CDR3 nucleotides: TGTGCCAGTAGTACGGGGACAGGGGGAGAGACCCAGTACTTC. Drawing the rest from reference TRBV19 and TRBJ2-5, the complete variable domain is DGGITQSPKYLFRKEGQNVTLSCEQNLNHDAMYWYRQDPGQGLRLIYYSQIVNDFQKGDIAEGYSVSREKKESFPLTVTSAQKNPTAFYLCASSTGTGGETQYFGPGTRLLVL.

V is TRBV5-1 and J is TRBJ2-5; 10 bases agree with TRBD1. CDR1 SGHRS and CDR2 YFSETQ come from the germline V gene. The CDR3 totals 15 residues. V trimming: 4 bases; J trimming: 5 bases; junction bases outside the gene matches: 8. CDR3 in DNA: TGCGCCAGCAGCACCGGGACAGGGGATTGGGAGACCCAGTACTTC. The encoded protein is CASSTGTGDWETQYF.

This chain joins TRBV7-2 and TRBJ2-1; 8 bases align to TRBD2. CDR1 and CDR2 (germline): SGHTA, FQGNSA. The CDR3 sequence is 15 residues long. The V gene end was trimmed by 1 base and the J gene end by 2 bases; junction bases not matched to a gene: 1. The CDR3 spells CASSLDGGAYNEQFF. CDR3 nucleotide sequence: TGTGCCAGCAGCTTAGACGGGGGGGCCTACAATGAGCAGTTCTTC.

This chain joins TRBV4-3 and TRBJ1-3; no reliable D call. Between the trimmed V and J ends, which lost 11 bases and 11 bases, there was a span of 10 bases. This CDR3 contains 9 residues. CDR1 is LGHNA and CDR2 is YSLEER in the germline V gene. The CDR3 region is CAQISAIYF. The CDR3 region has the DNA TGCGCCCAGATCAGCGCCATATATTTT.

The chain employs TRBV7-6 and TRBJ2-3, with 9 bases lining up with TRBD2. The V gene end was trimmed by 2 bases and the J gene end by 0 bases; junction bases not matched to a gene: 3. The length of the CDR3 is 16 residues. From germline, CDR1 is SGHVS and CDR2 FNYEAQ. CDR3 amino acids: CASSLTTSGSTDTQYF. The CDR3 region has the DNA TGTGCCAGCAGCTTAACTACTAGCGGGAGCACAGATACGCAGTATTTT.

The CDR3 bases are TGTGCCAGCAGCTTGGCAGCAGGGGATCCCCTCCACTTT. It is translated as CASSLAAGDPLHF. The chain is built from TRBV7-2 and TRBJ1-6; D perhaps matches TRBD1 (6 bases). The V gene lost 3 bases and the J gene lost 13 bases, with 13 bases spanning the gap. The germline V gene encodes CDR1 SGHTA and CDR2 FQGNSA. The CDR3 spans 13 residues.

In its sample, this clone was seen a few times. The chain couples TRBV6-1 to TRBJ2-7; D gene unclear. Trimming removed 2 bases from V and 3 bases from J, with 11 bases in between. The germline V gene has CDR1 MNHNS and CDR2 SASEGT. This CDR3 has 14 residues. CDR3 DNA sequence: TGTGCCAGCAGTGAATGGGTGGCCTACTACGAGCAGTACTTC. Translated, it gives CASSEWVAYYEQYF.

The rearrangement links TRBV7-2 to TRBJ2-5; D unclear. V dropped 5 bases and J dropped 0 bases, with 7 bases sitting between them. The V gene's germline CDR1 is SGHTA and CDR2 FQGNSA. The CDR3 runs to 13 residues. The CDR3 spells CASSTSNQETQYF. CDR3 in DNA: TGTGCCAGCAGCACCAGTAACCAAGAGACCCAGTACTTC.

V and J are TRBV2 and TRBJ2-5, with TRBD1 matching over 7 bases. Gene TRBJ2-7 matches the end of the DNA better, so the J call may be wrong. From germline, CDR1 is SNHLY and CDR2 FYNNEI. This CDR3 has 16 amino acids. The CDR3 DNA is TGTGCCAGCAGTGAAGAGGTACAGGGGACAACCTACGAGCAGTACTTC. This translates into CASSEEVQGTTYEQYF.

The V and J genes are TRBV7-9 and TRBJ1-3; D is unclear. Trimming left V 5 bases short and J 0 bases short, with 11 bases between. Germline values: CDR1 SEHNR, CDR2 FQNEAQ (reference sequence). CDR3 size: 15 residues. This chain's CDR3 is CASSPRSSSGNTIYF. CDR3 DNA sequence: TGTGCCAGCAGCCCGCGATCCTCCTCTGGAAACACCATATATTTT.

The chain employs TRBV5-8 and TRBJ1-1; D may be TRBD1 (5 bases). V was cut by 6 bases and J by 2 bases, with 17 bases left in between. CDR1 SGHTS and CDR2 YDEGEE come from the germline V gene. CDR3 length: 15 amino acids. DNA for the CDR3: TGTGCCAGCATCCACATACGACAGTCAAACACTGAAGCTTTCTTT. This translates into CASIHIRQSNTEAFF.

The chain has TRBV2 and TRBJ2-5, with TRBD1 matching over 7 bases. CDR1 is SNHLY, CDR2 FYNNEI, per germline. The CDR3 contains 16 residues. V lost 6 bases to trimming and J lost 0 bases; unmatched junction nucleotides: 10. The DNA for the CDR3 is TGTGCCAGCAGACGAACCTGGGACAGACACCAAGAGACCCAGTACTTC. Residues: CASRRTWDRHQETQYF.

This clone was picked up a small number of times. The CDR3 coding sequence is TGTGCCAGCAGCTTAGACATAGGATATGAGACCCAGTACTTC. Its protein product is CASSLDIGYETQYF. J is TRBJ2-5 and V is TRBV11-2; the D is unclear. The V end was cut by 0 bases, the J end by 5 bases, with 10 bases between. Germline CDR1 is SGHAT and CDR2 is FQNNGV. CDR3 length equals 14 residues. The entire variable domain, with the rest obtained from reference TRBV11-2 and TRBJ2-5, is as follows: EAGVAQSPRYKIIEKRQSVAFWCNPISGHATLYWYQQILGQGPKLLIQFQNNGVVDDSQLPKDRFSAERLKGVDSTLKIQPAKLEDSAVYLCASSLDIGYETQYFGPGTRLLVL.

This clone has just one count. CDR3 protein: CSARDGYTF. For the CDR3, the DNA is TGCAGTGCTAGGGACGGCTACACCTTC. The V and J genes are TRBV20-1 and TRBJ1-2, with D unclear. From germline, CDR1 is DFQATT and CDR2 SNEGSKA (reference sequence). The length of the CDR3 is 9 residues. V dropped 3 bases and J dropped 8 bases, with 4 bases sitting between them.